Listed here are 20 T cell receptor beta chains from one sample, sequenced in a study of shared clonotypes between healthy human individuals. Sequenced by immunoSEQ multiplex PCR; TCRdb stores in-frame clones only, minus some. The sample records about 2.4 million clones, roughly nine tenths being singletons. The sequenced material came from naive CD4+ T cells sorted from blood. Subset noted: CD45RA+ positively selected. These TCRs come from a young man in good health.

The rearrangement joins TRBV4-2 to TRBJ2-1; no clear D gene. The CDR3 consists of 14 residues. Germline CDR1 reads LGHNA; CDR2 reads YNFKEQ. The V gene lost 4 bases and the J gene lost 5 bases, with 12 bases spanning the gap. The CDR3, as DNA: TGTGCCAGCAGCCCGCAGCCCGACCACAATGAGCAGTTCTTC. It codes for CASSPQPDHNEQFF.

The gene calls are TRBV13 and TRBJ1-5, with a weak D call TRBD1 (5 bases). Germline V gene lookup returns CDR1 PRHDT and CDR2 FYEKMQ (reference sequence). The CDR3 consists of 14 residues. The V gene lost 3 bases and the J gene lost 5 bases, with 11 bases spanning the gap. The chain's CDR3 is CASSLGGKDQPQHF. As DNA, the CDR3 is TGTGCCAGCAGCTTGGGGGGGAAGGATCAGCCCCAGCATTTT.

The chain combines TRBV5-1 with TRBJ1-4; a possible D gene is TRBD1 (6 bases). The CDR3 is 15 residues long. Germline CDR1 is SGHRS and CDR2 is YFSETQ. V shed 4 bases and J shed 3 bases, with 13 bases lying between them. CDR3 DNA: TGCGCCAGCAGCCATAGGGGGGATTCTAATGAAAAACTGTTTTTT. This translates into CASSHRGDSNEKLFF. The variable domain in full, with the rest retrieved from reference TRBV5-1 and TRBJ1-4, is KAGVTQTPRYLIKTRGQQVTLSCSPISGHRSVSWYQQTPGQGLQFLFEYFSETQRNKGNFPGRFSGRQFSNSRSEMNVSTLELGDSALYLCASSHRGDSNEKLFFGSGTQLSVL.

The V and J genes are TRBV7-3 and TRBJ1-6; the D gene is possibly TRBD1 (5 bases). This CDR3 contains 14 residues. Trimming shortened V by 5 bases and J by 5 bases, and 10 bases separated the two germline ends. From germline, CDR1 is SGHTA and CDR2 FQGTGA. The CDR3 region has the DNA TGTGCCAGCAGCCTTAGACAGAATAATTCACCCCTCCACTTT. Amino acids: CASSLRQNNSPLHF.

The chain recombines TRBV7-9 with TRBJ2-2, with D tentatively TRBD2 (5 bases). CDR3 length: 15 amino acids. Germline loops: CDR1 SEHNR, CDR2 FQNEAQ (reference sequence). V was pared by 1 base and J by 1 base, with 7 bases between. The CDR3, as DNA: TGTGCCAGCAGCTTAGAGCGGCAGAACACCGGGGAGCTGTTTTTT. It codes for CASSLERQNTGELFF.

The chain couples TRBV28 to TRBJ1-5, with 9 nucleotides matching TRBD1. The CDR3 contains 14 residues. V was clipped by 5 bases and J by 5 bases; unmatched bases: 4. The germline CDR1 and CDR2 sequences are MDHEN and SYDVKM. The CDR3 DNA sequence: TGTGCCAGCAGTAGGACAGGGGTTTATCAGCCCCAGCATTTT. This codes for CASSRTGVYQPQHF.

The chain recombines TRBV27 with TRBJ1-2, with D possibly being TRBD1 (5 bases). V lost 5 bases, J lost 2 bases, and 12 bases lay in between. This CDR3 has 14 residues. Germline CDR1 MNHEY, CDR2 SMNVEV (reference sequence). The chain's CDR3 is CASSPTGRNYGYTF. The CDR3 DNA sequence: TGTGCCAGCAGTCCCACGGGACGGAACTATGGCTACACCTTC.

CDR3 amino acids: CAWSVDREAFF. The CDR3 DNA reads as TGTGCCTGGAGTGTGGACAGGGAAGCTTTCTTT. The chain is built from TRBV30 and TRBJ1-1; TRBD1 matches at 7 bases. V was pared by 0 bases and J by 8 bases, with 0 bases of the junction left unmatched. CDR1 is GTSNPN and CDR2 is SVGIG in the germline V gene (reference sequence). The CDR3 is 11 residues long.

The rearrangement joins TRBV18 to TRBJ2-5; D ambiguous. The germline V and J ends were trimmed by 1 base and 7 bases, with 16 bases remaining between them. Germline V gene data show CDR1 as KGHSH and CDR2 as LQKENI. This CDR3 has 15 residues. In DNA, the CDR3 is TGTGCCAGCTCACCACTCTCTAACCCCATTGGGACCCAGTACTTC. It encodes CASSPLSNPIGTQYF.

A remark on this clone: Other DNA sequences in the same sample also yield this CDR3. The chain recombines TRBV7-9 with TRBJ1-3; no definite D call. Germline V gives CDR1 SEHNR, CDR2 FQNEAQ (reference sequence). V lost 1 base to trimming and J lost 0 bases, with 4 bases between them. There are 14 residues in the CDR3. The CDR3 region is CASSLESSGNTIYF. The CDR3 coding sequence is TGTGCCAGCAGCTTAGAGAGCTCTGGAAACACCATATATTTT.

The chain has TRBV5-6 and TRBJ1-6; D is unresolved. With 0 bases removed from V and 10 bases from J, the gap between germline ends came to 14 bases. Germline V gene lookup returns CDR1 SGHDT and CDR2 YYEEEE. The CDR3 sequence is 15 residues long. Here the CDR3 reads CASSLVNGKGSPLHF. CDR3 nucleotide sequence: TGTGCCAGCAGCTTGGTTAATGGAAAGGGATCACCCCTCCACTTT.

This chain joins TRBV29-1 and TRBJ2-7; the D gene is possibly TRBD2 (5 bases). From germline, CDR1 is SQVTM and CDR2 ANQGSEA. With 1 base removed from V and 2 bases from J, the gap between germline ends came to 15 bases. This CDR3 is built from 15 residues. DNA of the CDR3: TGCAGCGTTGAAGGGAGGACGGATCCCCCCTACGAGCAGTACTTC. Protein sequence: CSVEGRTDPPYEQYF.

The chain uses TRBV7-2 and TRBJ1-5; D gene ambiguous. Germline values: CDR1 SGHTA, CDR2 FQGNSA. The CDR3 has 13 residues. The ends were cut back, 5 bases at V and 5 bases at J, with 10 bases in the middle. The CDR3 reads CASSPGRDQPQHF. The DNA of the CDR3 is TGTGCCAGCAGCCCGGGCCGTGATCAGCCCCAGCATTTT.

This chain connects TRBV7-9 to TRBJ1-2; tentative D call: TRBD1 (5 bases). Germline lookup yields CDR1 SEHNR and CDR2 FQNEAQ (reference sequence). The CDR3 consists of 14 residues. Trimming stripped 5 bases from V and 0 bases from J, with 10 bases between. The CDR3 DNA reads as TGTGCCAGCAGCCAAGCGACAGCTAACTATGGCTACACCTTC. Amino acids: CASSQATANYGYTF.

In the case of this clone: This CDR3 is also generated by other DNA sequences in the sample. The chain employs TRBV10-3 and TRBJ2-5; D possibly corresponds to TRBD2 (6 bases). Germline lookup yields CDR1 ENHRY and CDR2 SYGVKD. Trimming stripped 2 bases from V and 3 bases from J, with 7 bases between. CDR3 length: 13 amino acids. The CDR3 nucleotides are TGTGCCATCAGTGAGGGAGGGGAAGAGACCCAGTACTTC. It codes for CAISEGGEETQYF.

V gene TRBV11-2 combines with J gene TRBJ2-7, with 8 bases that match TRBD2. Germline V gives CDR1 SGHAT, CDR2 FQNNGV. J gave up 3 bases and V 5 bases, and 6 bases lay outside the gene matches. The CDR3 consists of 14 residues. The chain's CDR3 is CASSPSGSNYEQYF. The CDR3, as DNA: TGTGCCAGCAGCCCCAGCGGGAGTAACTACGAGCAGTACTTC.

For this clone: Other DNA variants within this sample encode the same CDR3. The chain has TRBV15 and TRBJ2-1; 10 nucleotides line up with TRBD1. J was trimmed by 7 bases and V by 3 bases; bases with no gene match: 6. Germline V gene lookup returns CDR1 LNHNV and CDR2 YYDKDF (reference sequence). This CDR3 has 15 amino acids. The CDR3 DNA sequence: TGTGCCACCAGCAGGGGGACAGGGGTAGTTAATGAGCAGTTCTTC. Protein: CATSRGTGVVNEQFF.

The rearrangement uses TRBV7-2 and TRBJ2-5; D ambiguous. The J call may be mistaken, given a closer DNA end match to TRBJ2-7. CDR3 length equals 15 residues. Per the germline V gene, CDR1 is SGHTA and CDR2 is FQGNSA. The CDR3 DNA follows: TGTGCCAGCAGCGTAACCTCCGGGCTACACTACGAGCAGTACTTC. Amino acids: CASSVTSGLHYEQYF.

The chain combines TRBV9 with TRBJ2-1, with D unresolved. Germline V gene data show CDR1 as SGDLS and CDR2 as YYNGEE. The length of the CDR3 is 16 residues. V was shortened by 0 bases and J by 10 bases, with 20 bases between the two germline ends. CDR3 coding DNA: TGTGCCAGCAGCGTAGAAGCTCCCTTTGGAAGTGCGGAGCAGTTCTTC. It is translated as CASSVEAPFGSAEQFF.

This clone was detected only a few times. Written as DNA, the CDR3 is TGTGCCTGGTGGACAGGGGTGGGTGAGCAGTACTTC. Residues: CAWWTGVGEQYF. V usage is TRBV30 and J usage is TRBJ2-7; 9 bases fit TRBD1. The CDR3 consists of 12 residues. V was clipped by 5 bases and J by 7 bases; unmatched bases: 6. From germline, CDR1 is GTSNPN and CDR2 SVGIG (reference sequence).